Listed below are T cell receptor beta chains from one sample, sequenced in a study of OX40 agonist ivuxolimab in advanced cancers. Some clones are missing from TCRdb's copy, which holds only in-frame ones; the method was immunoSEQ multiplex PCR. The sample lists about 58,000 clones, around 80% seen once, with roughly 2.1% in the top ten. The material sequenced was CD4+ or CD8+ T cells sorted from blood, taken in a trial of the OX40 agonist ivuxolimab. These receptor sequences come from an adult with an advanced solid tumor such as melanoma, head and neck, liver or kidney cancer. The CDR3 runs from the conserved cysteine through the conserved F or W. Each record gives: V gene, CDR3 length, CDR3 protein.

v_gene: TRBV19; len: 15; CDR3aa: CASGVTGGLGETQYF
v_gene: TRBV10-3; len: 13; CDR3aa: CAISEWRDQPQHF
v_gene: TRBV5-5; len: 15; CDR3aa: CASSSGQGYTDTQYF
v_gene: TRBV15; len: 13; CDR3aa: CATSRQKGGKQYF
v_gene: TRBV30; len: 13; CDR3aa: CAWTADSNQPQHF
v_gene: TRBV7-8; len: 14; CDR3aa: CASSLRAGPYEQYF
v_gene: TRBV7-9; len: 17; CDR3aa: CASRLAVSPFSTDTQYF
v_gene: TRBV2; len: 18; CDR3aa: CASSDGAGVPLFTDTQYF
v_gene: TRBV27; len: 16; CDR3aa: CARPTRRGLNGETQYF
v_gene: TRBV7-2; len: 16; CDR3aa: CASNPSLREGTGELFF
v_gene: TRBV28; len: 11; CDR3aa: CASSYMGQQYF
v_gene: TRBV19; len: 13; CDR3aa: CASSLGGYQPQHF
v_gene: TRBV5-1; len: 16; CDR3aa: CASRRRPASSYNEQFF
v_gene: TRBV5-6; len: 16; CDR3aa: CASSLLPDDSYNEQFF
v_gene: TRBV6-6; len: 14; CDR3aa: CASSSSTGYYGYTF
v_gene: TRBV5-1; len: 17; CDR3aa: CASSPGLAGERGGELFF
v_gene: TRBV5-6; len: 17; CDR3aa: CASSPIVGNRGRNIQYF
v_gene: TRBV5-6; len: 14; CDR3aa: CASSLDVLGNTIYF
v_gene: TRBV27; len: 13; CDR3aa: CASSLGRSTEAFF
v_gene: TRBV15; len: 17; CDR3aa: CATSRDGTGSGNQPQHF
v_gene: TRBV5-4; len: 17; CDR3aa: CASSSGLAGRASNEQFF
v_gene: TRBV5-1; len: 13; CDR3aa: CASSPSVGNEQFF
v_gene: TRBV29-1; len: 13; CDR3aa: CSARDSQGSEQFF
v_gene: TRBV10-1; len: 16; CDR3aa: CASSLGTGSAEETQYF
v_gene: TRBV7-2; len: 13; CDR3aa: CASRRAGMETQYF
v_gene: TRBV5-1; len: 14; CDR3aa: CASSLEGQGQPQHF
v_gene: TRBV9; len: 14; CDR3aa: CASSVLGQADTQYF
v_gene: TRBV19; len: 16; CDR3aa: CASSEGAGSVTDTQYF
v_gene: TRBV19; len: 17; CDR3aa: CASKDPGQGANNEKLFF
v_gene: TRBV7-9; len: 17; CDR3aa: CASSLTRIGRATGELFF
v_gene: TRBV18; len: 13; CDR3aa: CASSPRKNQPQHF
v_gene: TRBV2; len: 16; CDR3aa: CASSEMREGRYNEQFF
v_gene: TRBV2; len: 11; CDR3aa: CASSGGSEQYF
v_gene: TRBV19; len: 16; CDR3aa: CASSPLTGDGNQPQHF
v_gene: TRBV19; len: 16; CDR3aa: CASRSRRSTLYNEQFF
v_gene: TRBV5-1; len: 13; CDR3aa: CASSIPGTEEQYF
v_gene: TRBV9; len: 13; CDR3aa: CASSVEDNSPLHF
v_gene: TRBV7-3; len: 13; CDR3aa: CASSLTGGETQYF
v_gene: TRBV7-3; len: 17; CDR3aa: CASSSGLAGGTQETQYF
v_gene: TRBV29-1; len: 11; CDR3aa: CPQVGVRGAVF
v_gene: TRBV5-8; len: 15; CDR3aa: CASSLWAGRLDGYTF
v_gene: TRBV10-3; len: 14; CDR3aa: CAIVQGDGGTEAFF
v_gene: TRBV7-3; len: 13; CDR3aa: CASSPTGDHGYTF
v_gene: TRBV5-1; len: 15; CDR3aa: CASSPRTGLDTEAFF
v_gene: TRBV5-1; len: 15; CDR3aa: CASSFVPTGGNEQFF
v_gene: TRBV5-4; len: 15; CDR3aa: CASSFRTGDSYEQYF
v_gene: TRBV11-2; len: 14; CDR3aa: CASSLGGPYNEQFF